The next 28 T cell receptor beta chains were all read from a single sample in a study of blood T cell repertoires in COVID-19. Sequenced by immunoSEQ multiplex PCR; TCRdb stores in-frame clones only, minus some. In the table there are hundreds of thousands of clones, about 80% of which are singletons. The material sequenced was peripheral blood. The source of these receptors is a woman between 40 and 55 years old with active or convalescent COVID-19.

This chain connects TRBV7-2 to TRBJ1-3, with D tentatively TRBD1 (6 bases). CDR1 and CDR2 from the germline V gene are SGHTA and FQGNSA. V was clipped by 5 bases and J by 0 bases, with 14 bases between them. The CDR3 loop spans 16 amino acids. The CDR3 reads CASSQGSPISGNTIYF. DNA for the CDR3: TGTGCCAGCAGCCAGGGGAGCCCGATCTCTGGAAACACCATATATTTT.

This clone was found once. CDR3 in DNA: TGTGCCTGGGGGTCCCAGGGGGGTGAGCAGTTCTTC. This encodes CAWGSQGGEQFF. The chain couples TRBV30 to TRBJ2-1; tentatively, D is TRBD1 (7 bases). Trimming left V 5 bases short and J 9 bases short, with 14 bases between. CDR1 and CDR2 (germline): GTSNPN, SVGIG (reference sequence). The CDR3 is 12 amino acids.

The V gene is TRBV5-1, the J gene TRBJ2-3; 10 nucleotides agree with TRBD2. Germline trimming cut 1 base from V and 0 bases from J; bases unmatched to any gene: 8. Germline V CDR1 and CDR2: SGHRS, YFSETQ. There are 18 residues in the CDR3. CDR3 coding DNA: TGCGCCAGCAGCTTGAAGCTAACTAGCGGGACGAGCACAGATACGCAGTATTTT. Encoded protein: CASSLKLTSGTSTDTQYF.

This clone was found once. V and J are TRBV9 and TRBJ2-3, with a tentative D call TRBD1 (5 bases). V was trimmed by 0 bases and J by 1 base, leaving 9 bases between them. Per the germline V gene, CDR1 is SGDLS and CDR2 is YYNGEE. This CDR3 is 15 amino acids long. This CDR3 is CASSVDRLGTDTQYF. DNA for the CDR3: TGTGCCAGCAGCGTAGACAGGTTGGGCACAGATACGCAGTATTTT.

The chain has TRBV29-1 and TRBJ2-7, with D perhaps matching TRBD2 (12 bases). The CDR3 runs to 17 residues. CDR1 is SQVTM and CDR2 is ANQGSEA in the germline V gene. V was clipped by 0 bases and J by 3 bases, with 21 bases between them. CDR3 protein: CSVEDRTSGTGGYEQYF. CDR3 DNA sequence: TGCAGCGTTGAAGATCGGACTAGCGGGACAGGGGGCTACGAGCAGTACTTC.

The rearrangement joins TRBV11-2 to TRBJ2-7; 15 nucleotides align to TRBD2. Per germline, CDR1 SGHAT and CDR2 FQNNGV. V was clipped by 5 bases and J by 2 bases; unmatched bases: 10. CDR3 length: 18 amino acids. The CDR3 region is CASSHDWTSGGAAYEQYF. CDR3 nucleotide sequence: TGTGCCAGCAGCCACGATTGGACTAGCGGGGGGGCCGCCTACGAGCAGTACTTC.

The chain links TRBV12-3 or TRBV12-4 to TRBJ2-2; 8 positions match TRBD1. The length of the CDR3 is 13 residues. The J segment lost 5 bases and the V segment lost 4 bases, leaving 0 bases of the junction unmatched. The CDR3 bases are TGTGCCAGCAGTTGGACAGGGACCGGGGAGCTGTTTTTT. Its translation: CASSWTGTGELFF.

This clone was seen a handful of times. The CDR3 coding sequence is TGTGCCAGCAGCGACTGGTATAGGGACAGGGGAGCTAACTATGGCTACACCTTC. Translating gives CASSDWYRDRGANYGYTF. This sequence joins TRBV11-2 and TRBJ1-2; 10 bases match TRBD1. The CDR3 contains 18 residues. Germline values: CDR1 SGHAT, CDR2 FQNNGV. J gave up 0 bases and V 5 bases, and 12 bases lay outside the gene matches.

CDR3 coding DNA: TGTGCCAGCATTAAAACAGGGAACACTGAAGCTTTCTTT. It is translated as CASIKTGNTEAFF. This sequence joins TRBV6-5 and TRBJ1-1; weak D call: TRBD1 (5 bases). Germline-derived CDR1 and CDR2 are MNHEY and SVGAGI. The ends were cut back, 7 bases at V and 1 base at J, with 10 bases in the middle. The CDR3 consists of 13 residues.

This clone was detected once. This chain joins TRBV18 and TRBJ2-1, with a weak D call TRBD1 (6 bases). V lost 5 bases and J lost 0, with 23 bases in between. Germline CDR1 KGHSH, CDR2 LQKENI. This CDR3 has 19 residues. The chain's CDR3 is CASSRPLQGELSSYNEQFF. CDR3 nucleotides: TGTGCCAGCTCAAGACCGCTACAGGGAGAATTGAGCTCCTACAATGAGCAGTTCTTC.

The chain joins TRBV19 to TRBJ1-1, with a tentative D call TRBD1 (5 bases). The CDR3 runs to 13 residues. The germline V gene has CDR1 LNHDA and CDR2 SQIVND (reference sequence). Between the trimmed V and J ends, which lost 6 bases and 5 bases, there was a span of 13 bases. In DNA, the CDR3 is TGTGCCAGTAGCCGACAGCAGGGAACTGAAGCTTTCTTT. Translation: CASSRQQGTEAFF. Based on the CDR3 plus reference TRBV19 and TRBJ1-1, the full variable domain is DGGITQSPKYLFRKEGQNVTLSCEQNLNHDAMYWYRQDPGQGLRLIYYSQIVNDFQKGDIAEGYSVSREKKESFPLTVTSAQKNPTAFYLCASSRQQGTEAFFGQGTRLTVV.

J is TRBJ2-5 and V is TRBV5-8; the D gene is possibly TRBD1 (6 bases). Trimming took off 3 bases at V and 1 base at J, with 13 bases between the two ends. Germline V gene sequence: CDR1 SGHTS, CDR2 YDEGEE. CDR3 length: 15 amino acids. The CDR3 spells CASSSSQGPQETQYF. DNA of the CDR3: TGTGCCAGCAGCTCCAGTCAGGGGCCCCAAGAGACCCAGTACTTC.

This clone has only one observation. The V and J genes are TRBV9 and TRBJ1-4; D not resolved. Germline CDR1 is SGDLS and CDR2 is YYNGEE. CDR3 length equals 13 residues. The V gene lost 1 base and the J gene lost 5 bases, with 6 bases spanning the gap. This CDR3 reads CASSVIGNEKLFF. The CDR3 bases are TGTGCCAGCAGCGTAATCGGGAATGAAAAACTGTTTTTT.

The chain combines TRBV7-9 with TRBJ2-2; the match to TRBD2 covers 10 bases. The length of the CDR3 is 15 residues. Trimming cost V 2 bases and J 4 bases; bases outside gene matches: 1. The germline CDR1 and CDR2 sequences are SEHNR and FQNEAQ (reference sequence). The CDR3 coding sequence is TGTGCCAGCAGCTTAAGACTAGCGGGCACCGGGGAGCTGTTTTTT. It specifies CASSLRLAGTGELFF.

This clone was recorded once. The chain carries TRBV5-1 and TRBJ2-7; D may be TRBD1 (6 bases). The CDR3 totals 16 residues. Per the germline V gene, CDR1 is SGHRS and CDR2 is YFSETQ. Between the trimmed V and J ends, which lost 6 bases and 2 bases, there was a span of 21 bases. Here the CDR3 reads CASKPGGTRNPYEQYF. CDR3 sequence (DNA): TGCGCCAGCAAACCAGGTGGGACAAGAAATCCCTACGAGCAGTACTTC.

The V call is TRBV4-1, the J call TRBJ1-1, with D possibly TRBD1 on 6 matching bases. Germline V gene lookup returns CDR1 MGHRA and CDR2 YSYEKL. CDR3 length: 14 amino acids. V shed 4 bases and J shed 7 bases, with 16 bases lying between them. Here the CDR3 DNA reads TGCGCCAGCAGCCCGGGGGGCGTGGGCAGTGAAGCTTTCTTT. Its translation is CASSPGGVGSEAFF.

This chain links TRBV10-1 with TRBJ1-1, with D possibly TRBD1 on 6 matching bases. The CDR3 runs to 13 residues. Germline V gives CDR1 WNHNN, CDR2 SYGVQD (reference sequence). V shed 5 bases and J shed 5 bases, with 12 bases lying between them. The CDR3 spells CASSPTGRTEAFF. Written as DNA, the CDR3 is TGCGCCAGCAGTCCAACAGGGCGGACTGAAGCTTTCTTT.

The rearrangement joins TRBV6-1 to TRBJ2-1; 11 positions match TRBD1. J lost 2 bases, V lost 4 bases, and 4 bases had no gene match. CDR1 MNHNS and CDR2 SASEGT come from the germline V gene. This CDR3 contains 16 residues. The CDR3 here is CASSGLGQGAYNEQFF. For the CDR3, the DNA is TGTGCCAGCAGTGGCCTGGGACAGGGGGCCTACAATGAGCAGTTCTTC.

CDR3 sequence: CSASRGRYGYTF. CDR3 in DNA: TGCAGTGCTAGTAGAGGGAGATATGGCTACACCTTC. This rearrangement joins TRBV20-1 to TRBJ1-2, with D unclear. V was clipped by 3 bases and J by 5 bases, with 10 bases between them. The germline V gene has CDR1 DFQATT and CDR2 SNEGSKA (reference sequence). This CDR3 has 12 residues.

V gene TRBV18 combines with J gene TRBJ1-2; TRBD1 matches 7 bases. The CDR3 has 15 amino acids. With V trimmed by 0 bases and J by 3 bases, 4 bases remained unmatched. Germline V gives CDR1 KGHSH, CDR2 LQKENI. The CDR3, as DNA: TGTGCCAGCTCACCACCCCAGGGGGTAGACTATGGCTACACCTTC. Its translation is CASSPPQGVDYGYTF.

J is TRBJ2-3 and V is TRBV7-9; 7 bases line up with TRBD2. From germline, CDR1 is SEHNR and CDR2 FQNEAQ (reference sequence). This CDR3 region has 16 residues. V trimming: 4 bases; J trimming: 2 bases; junction bases outside the gene matches: 9. The CDR3 sequence is CASSWVAGEDTDTQYF. DNA for the CDR3: TGTGCCAGCAGCTGGGTGGCGGGAGAAGACACAGATACGCAGTATTTT. The whole variable domain, filled in from reference TRBV7-9 and TRBJ2-3, reads DTGVSQNPRHKITKRGQNVTFRCDPISEHNRLYWYRQTLGQGPEFLTYFQNEAQLEKSRLLSDRFSAERPKGSFSTLEIQRTEQGDSAMYLCASSWVAGEDTDTQYFGPGTRLTVL.

The rearrangement links TRBV5-4 to TRBJ2-7; 9 nucleotides align to TRBD1. V was clipped by 3 bases and J by 7 bases; unmatched bases: 11. The CDR3 contains 15 residues. CDR1 and CDR2 from the germline V gene are SGHNT and YYREEE (reference sequence). The CDR3 loop reads CASSSPTGGRREQYF. The CDR3 bases are TGTGCCAGCAGCTCGCCCACAGGGGGCCGCCGTGAGCAGTACTTC.

This chain connects TRBV19 to TRBJ1-1; 7 positions match TRBD1. This CDR3 region has 14 residues. The V gene end was trimmed by 5 bases and the J gene end by 0 bases; junction bases not matched to a gene: 3. In germline, CDR1 is LNHDA, CDR2 SQIVND (reference sequence). Here the CDR3 DNA reads TGTGCCAGTAGTCAGACAGGGATGAACACTGAAGCTTTCTTT. The encoded protein is CASSQTGMNTEAFF.

The chain combines TRBV9 with TRBJ2-2; 11 nucleotides agree with TRBD2. The V gene end was trimmed by 5 bases and the J gene end by 5 bases; junction bases not matched to a gene: 8. Germline lookup yields CDR1 SGDLS and CDR2 YYNGEE. This CDR3 has 16 amino acids. CDR3 nucleotide sequence: TGTGCCAGCAGGGGAAATACTAGCGGGGGTACCGGGGAGCTGTTTTTT. It codes for CASRGNTSGGTGELFF.

The V and J genes are TRBV24-1 and TRBJ1-2, with D tentatively TRBD1 (6 bases). The V end lost 4 bases, the J end lost 0 bases, and 11 bases lay between the germline ends. The CDR3 is 15 amino acids. The germline V gene encodes CDR1 KGHDR and CDR2 SFDVKD. The CDR3: CATSEKGGSNYGYTF. CDR3 nucleotides: TGTGCCACCAGTGAAAAGGGGGGGTCTAACTATGGCTACACCTTC.

Here the CDR3 DNA reads TGTGCCAGCGGTCTTAGCGGGGGCTACAATGAGCAGTTCTTC. Translated: CASGLSGGYNEQFF. The chain carries TRBV28 and TRBJ2-1; 9 bases line up with TRBD2. Trimming at V came to 8 bases and at J to 3 bases, leaving 5 bases not matched to a gene. From germline, CDR1 is MDHEN and CDR2 SYDVKM. CDR3 length: 14 residues.

This clone was seen only a few times. The chain recombines TRBV5-4 with TRBJ2-7, with 9 bases fitting TRBD1. The CDR3 is 15 amino acids. CDR1 and CDR2 from the germline V gene are SGHNT and YYREEE (reference sequence). Trimming cost V 0 bases and J 7 bases; bases outside gene matches: 8. The CDR3 sequence: CASSLADRGFGEQYF. CDR3 nucleotide sequence: TGTGCCAGCAGCTTGGCGGACAGGGGATTCGGAGAGCAGTACTTC.

This sequence joins TRBV11-2 and TRBJ2-1; D is undetermined. Trimming took 5 bases from V and 4 from J, leaving 12 bases between them. Germline assignment: CDR1 SGHAT and CDR2 FQNNGV. The CDR3 length is 14 residues. The CDR3 region is CASSPSPGYNEQFF. The CDR3 bases are TGTGCCAGCAGCCCTTCCCCAGGATACAATGAGCAGTTCTTC.